The 19 T cell receptor beta chains listed next were all sequenced from one sample in a study of memory CD4+ T cells and cytomegalovirus serostatus. Sequencing was performed with immunoSEQ multiplex PCR; in TCRdb, only in-frame clones are kept and a portion is missing. The sample carries about 60,000 clones, 82% recorded once. The sort gate was single viable CD3+CD4+CD8-CD45RO+ cells for memory CD4+ T cells. Material for sequencing was memory CD4+ T cells from blood. These receptors originate from an adult in good health and CMV-seronegative. Some clones in this sample may be carry-over from other donors' samples.

The chain employs TRBV30 and TRBJ1-5; D possibly corresponds to TRBD1 (5 bases). CDR1 is GTSNPN, CDR2 SVGIG, per germline (reference sequence). Deletions cut 0 bases from V and 7 bases from J, with 13 bases between. This CDR3 is 14 amino acids long. The DNA for the CDR3 is TGTGCCTGGAGTGTAAAATCAGGGTCCCAGCCCCAGCATTTT. Its protein product is CAWSVKSGSQPQHF.

The genes are TRBV7-2 and TRBJ2-1, with 9 bases lining up with TRBD1. The CDR3 covers 16 residues. The V segment lost 4 bases and the J segment 0 bases; nucleotides outside the gene matches: 4. Germline CDR1 SGHTA, CDR2 FQGNSA. CDR3 in amino acids: CASSSGQGPSYNEQFF. The CDR3 bases are TGTGCCAGCAGCTCCGGACAGGGGCCCTCCTACAATGAGCAGTTCTTC. Filled out from reference TRBV7-2 and TRBJ2-1, the complete variable domain reads GAGVSQSPSNKVTEKGKDVELRCDPISGHTALYWYRQSLGQGLEFLIYFQGNSAPDKSGLPSDRFSAERTGGSVSTLTIQRTQQEDSAVYLCASSSGQGPSYNEQFFGPGTRLTVL.

The V gene is TRBV28, the J gene TRBJ1-2; D possibly corresponds to TRBD1 (6 bases). The V and J ends lost 4 bases and 4 bases respectively, with 13 bases between them. The CDR3 spans 14 residues. From germline, CDR1 is MDHEN and CDR2 SYDVKM. The DNA of the CDR3 is TGTGCCAGCAGTTCGCGCAGGGGACTCTATGGCTACACCTTC. Translating gives CASSSRRGLYGYTF.

There are a few counts of this clone. Written as DNA, the CDR3 is TGTGCCAGCCGACAGTCCCACTCTGGGGCCAACGTCCTGACTTTC. Its protein product is CASRQSHSGANVLTF. V usage is TRBV19 and J usage is TRBJ2-6; tentative D call: TRBD1 (5 bases). Germline-derived CDR1 and CDR2 are LNHDA and SQIVND (reference sequence). This CDR3 has 15 residues. V was clipped by 9 bases and J by 0 bases, with 12 bases between them.

The chain joins TRBV11-3 to TRBJ2-2; D perhaps matches TRBD1 (5 bases). The CDR3 spans 15 residues. With 3 bases removed from V and 6 bases from J, the gap between germline ends came to 14 bases. Germline V CDR1 and CDR2: SGHNT, YENEEA. The CDR3 loop is CASSLAQGKAGELFF. In DNA, the CDR3 is TGTGCCAGCAGCTTGGCGCAGGGTAAGGCCGGGGAGCTGTTTTTT.

The V call is TRBV18, the J call TRBJ2-7; D gene ambiguous. Per germline, CDR1 KGHSH and CDR2 LQKENI. Trimming left V 1 base short and J 0 bases short, with 10 bases between. The CDR3 sequence is 15 residues long. CDR3 residues: CASSPRRTDSYEQYF. The CDR3 bases are TGTGCCAGCTCACCACGCCGTACCGACTCCTACGAGCAGTACTTC.

This chain connects TRBV12-5 to TRBJ2-1; unclear D gene. The CDR3 length is 15 residues. The germline gives CDR1 LGHNT, CDR2 FRNRAP. The V end lost 1 base, the J end lost 6 bases, and 13 bases lay between the germline ends. DNA for the CDR3: TGTGCTAGTGGTTTGGGTGGGTCCTCCCGCAATGAGCAGTTCTTC. It codes for CASGLGGSSRNEQFF.

V gene TRBV11-2 combines with J gene TRBJ1-5; D is ambiguous. Trimming took 3 bases from V and 6 from J, leaving 9 bases between them. The CDR3 has 13 residues. From germline, CDR1 is SGHAT and CDR2 FQNNGV. CDR3 region: CASSLEGGQPQHF. The CDR3 nucleotides read TGTGCCAGCAGCTTGGAGGGCGGTCAGCCCCAGCATTTT.

J is TRBJ1-1 and V is TRBV10-3; TRBD1 is a possible D gene (5 bases). V was cut by 6 bases and J by 5 bases, with 13 bases left in between. The CDR3 loop spans 13 amino acids. CDR1 and CDR2 (germline): ENHRY, SYGVKD. The CDR3 bases are TGTGCCATCAGGGGGGGGAGGGATACTGAAGCTTTCTTT. Translated: CAIRGGRDTEAFF.

This rearrangement joins TRBV7-8 to TRBJ2-3; 8 bases line up with TRBD2. Germline loops: CDR1 SGHVS, CDR2 FQNEAQ. The V gene end was trimmed by 4 bases and the J gene end by 1 base; junction bases not matched to a gene: 4. This CDR3 contains 15 residues. CDR3 sequence: CASSSASGRTDTQYF. As DNA, the CDR3 is TGTGCCAGCAGCTCAGCTAGCGGGCGCACAGATACGCAGTATTTT. Combining the CDR3 with reference TRBV7-8 and TRBJ2-3 gives the whole variable domain GAGVSQSPRYKVAKRGQDVALRCDPISGHVSLFWYQQALGQGPEFLTYFQNEAQLDKSGLPSDRFFAERPEGSVSTLKIQRTQQEDSAVYLCASSSASGRTDTQYFGPGTRLTVL.

The chain links TRBV11-2 to TRBJ2-6; D gene uncertain. CDR3 size: 15 residues. The ends were cut back, 1 base at V and 0 bases at J, with 4 bases in the middle. Germline V CDR1 and CDR2: SGHAT, FQNNGV. The CDR3 sequence is CASSLGNSGANVLTF. CDR3 nucleotides: TGTGCCAGCAGCTTAGGCAACTCTGGGGCCAACGTCCTGACTTTC.

This clone has just a few counts. The chain has TRBV19 and TRBJ1-1, with D unresolved. Germline values: CDR1 LNHDA, CDR2 SQIVND (reference sequence). This CDR3 region has 11 residues. The germline V and J ends were trimmed by 6 bases and 8 bases, with 10 bases remaining between them. CDR3: CASRLEGEAFF. The DNA of the CDR3 is TGTGCCAGTAGATTGGAGGGCGAAGCTTTCTTT.

This rearrangement joins TRBV5-1 to TRBJ2-1; 9 bases map to TRBD2. Looked up from germline, CDR1 is SGHRS and CDR2 is YFSETQ. The trim removed 4 bases at V and 2 bases at J, leaving 7 bases unmatched. The CDR3 covers 16 residues. CDR3 sequence reads: CASSPRSGRTYNEQFF. The CDR3 bases are TGCGCCAGCAGCCCCCGGAGCGGGAGGACCTACAATGAGCAGTTCTTC.

V is TRBV18 and J is TRBJ2-1; 8 bases map to TRBD1. The J segment lost 8 bases and the V segment lost 0 bases, leaving 6 bases of the junction unmatched. The CDR3 is made up of 15 amino acids. CDR1 and CDR2 (germline): KGHSH, LQKENI. DNA for the CDR3: TGTGCCAGCTCACCACCGATTGACAGGGGCCATGAGCAGTTCTTC. Translated: CASSPPIDRGHEQFF.

The rearrangement links TRBV27 to TRBJ2-7; 10 positions match TRBD1. V dropped 2 bases and J dropped 6; count of bases not matched to a gene: 10. The germline gives CDR1 MNHEY, CDR2 SMNVEV (reference sequence). The CDR3 contains 16 residues. The CDR3 reads CASSLNPPGQGTEQYF. The CDR3 DNA reads as TGTGCCAGCAGTTTAAACCCCCCGGGACAGGGGACCGAGCAGTACTTC.

The rearrangement joins TRBV7-9 to TRBJ2-2; 7 bases match TRBD1. Germline CDR1 reads SEHNR; CDR2 reads FQNEAQ (reference sequence). V was clipped by 5 bases and J by 1 base; unmatched bases: 7. This CDR3 region has 16 residues. This chain's CDR3 is CASSAPGQKNTGELFF. CDR3 DNA sequence: TGTGCCAGCAGCGCCCCGGGACAGAAGAACACCGGGGAGCTGTTTTTT.

The gene calls are TRBV7-9 and TRBJ1-2; 7 bases match TRBD1. V lost 3 bases, J lost 6 bases, and 7 bases stayed unmatched. CDR1 and CDR2 from the germline V gene are SEHNR and FQNEAQ (reference sequence). This CDR3 is built from 14 residues. CDR3: CASSFAWQGDGYTF. In DNA form, the CDR3 reads TGTGCCAGCAGCTTTGCATGGCAGGGGGATGGCTACACCTTC. Drawing the rest from reference TRBV7-9 and TRBJ1-2, the complete variable domain is DTGVSQNPRHKITKRGQNVTFRCDPISEHNRLYWYRQTLGQGPEFLTYFQNEAQLEKSRLLSDRFSAERPKGSFSTLEIQRTEQGDSAMYLCASSFAWQGDGYTFGSGTRLTVV.

V usage is TRBV5-1 and J usage is TRBJ2-5; TRBD1 aligns across 8 bases. This CDR3 spans 14 amino acids. CDR1 is SGHRS and CDR2 is YFSETQ in the germline V gene. V lost 3 bases, J lost 4 bases, and 5 bases stayed unmatched. CDR3 loop: CASSSGQGRETQYF. The CDR3 DNA follows: TGCGCCAGCAGCTCAGGACAGGGTAGAGAGACCCAGTACTTC.

A word on this clone: A read error is likely, as this CDR3 ends without the conserved phenylalanine or tryptophan. The chain recombines TRBV28 with TRBJ1-1; possible D gene TRBD1, 6 bases. The CDR3 loop spans 17 amino acids. V was pared by 1 base and J by 5 bases, with 20 bases between. The germline gives CDR1 MDHEN, CDR2 SYDVKM. The CDR3 sequence: CASSLSGTKFRGTEAFS. The CDR3 coding sequence is TGTGCCAGCAGTTTATCCGGGACTAAATTCAGGGGAACTGAAGCTTTCTCT.